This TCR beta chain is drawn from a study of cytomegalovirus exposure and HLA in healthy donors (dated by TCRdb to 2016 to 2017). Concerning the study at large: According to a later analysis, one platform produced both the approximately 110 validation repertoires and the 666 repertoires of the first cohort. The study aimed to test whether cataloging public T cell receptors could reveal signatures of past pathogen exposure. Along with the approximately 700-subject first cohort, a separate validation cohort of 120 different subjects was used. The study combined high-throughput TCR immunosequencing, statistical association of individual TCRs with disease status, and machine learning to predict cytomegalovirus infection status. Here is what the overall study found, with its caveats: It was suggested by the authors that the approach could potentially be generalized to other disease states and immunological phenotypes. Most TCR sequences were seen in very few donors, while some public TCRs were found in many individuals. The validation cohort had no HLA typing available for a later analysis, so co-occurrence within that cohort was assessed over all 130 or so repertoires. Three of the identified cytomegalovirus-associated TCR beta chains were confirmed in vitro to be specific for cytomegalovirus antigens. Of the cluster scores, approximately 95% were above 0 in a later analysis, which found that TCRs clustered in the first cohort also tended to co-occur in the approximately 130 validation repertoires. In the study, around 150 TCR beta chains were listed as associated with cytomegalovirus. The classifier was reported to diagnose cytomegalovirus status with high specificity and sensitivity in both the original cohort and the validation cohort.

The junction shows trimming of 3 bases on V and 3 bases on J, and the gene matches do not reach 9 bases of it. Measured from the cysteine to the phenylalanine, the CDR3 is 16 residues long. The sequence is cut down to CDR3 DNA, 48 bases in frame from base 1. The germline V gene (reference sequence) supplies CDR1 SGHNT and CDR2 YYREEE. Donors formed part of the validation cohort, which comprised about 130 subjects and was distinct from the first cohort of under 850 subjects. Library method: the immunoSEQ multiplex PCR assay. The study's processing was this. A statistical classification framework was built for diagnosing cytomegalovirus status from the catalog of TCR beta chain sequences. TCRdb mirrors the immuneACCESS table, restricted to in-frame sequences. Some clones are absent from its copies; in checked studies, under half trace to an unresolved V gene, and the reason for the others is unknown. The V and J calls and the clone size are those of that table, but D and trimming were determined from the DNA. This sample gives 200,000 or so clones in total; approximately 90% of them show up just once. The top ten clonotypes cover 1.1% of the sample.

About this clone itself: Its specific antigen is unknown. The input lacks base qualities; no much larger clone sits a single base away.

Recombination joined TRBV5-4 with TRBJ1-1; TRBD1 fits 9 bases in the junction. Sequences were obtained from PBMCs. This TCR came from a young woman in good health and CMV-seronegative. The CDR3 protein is CASSWTGQGIYTEAFF. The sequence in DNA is TGTGCCAGCAGCTGGACAGGACAGGGGATCTACACTGAAGCTTTCTTT.